The entry below describes one T cell receptor (beta chain). No antigen is known for it. No much larger clone exists at a distance of one base, and base qualities are not known. DNA was extracted (Qiagen), and TCRbeta V-D-J rearrangements were subjected to bias-controlled amplification followed by high-throughput sequencing (immunoSEQ; Adaptive Biotech). As for the authors' bioinformatics: The immunoSEQ Analyzer platform was used to analyze productive sequences at the sequence level. Clonality was calculated as 1 minus Pielou's evenness, with values ranging from 0 (highly polyclonal) to 1 (monoclonal). Repertoire overlap between subsets was quantified with the Morisita index, from 0 (no similarity) to 1 (complete similarity). As stored in TCRdb, this immuneACCESS dataset retains in-frame rearrangements with V and J assigned. A fraction of the clones does not appear; measured against another copy, unresolved V genes explain less than half of the discrepancy, and the remainder lacks a known reason. V, J and clone size reflect that table, while D and trimming were determined from the DNA. The sample data list approximately 2,200 clones, and roughly 76% of these were observed just once. About 16% of the sample is held by the ten biggest clonotypes.

At the junction V is shortened by 4 bases and J by 4 bases; bases outside the gene matches: 8. Reading from cysteine to phenylalanine, the CDR3 counts 15 amino acids. Kept here is only the CDR3 DNA, which spans 45 bases and is read in frame from base 1. Via the germline V gene, CDR1 is SGHRS and CDR2 YFSETQ. The data stem from a study of IL-17A CD8 T cells in psoriatic arthritis synovium. Background for the entire study: The study was designed to define the phenotype, molecular profile and function of synovial IL-17A+CD8+ T cells in the pathogenesis of psoriatic arthritis.

Magnetically isolated CD3+ T cells were stimulated around 1.5 hours with PMA and ionomycin, then labeled by IL-17A and IFNgamma cytokine secretion assays. Synovial fluid effusions were drawn by aspiration from the actively inflamed joints of psoriatic arthritis patients. For each patient, synovial fluid served as the source from which three memory CD8+ T cell populations were isolated by sorting: Tc1 cells (IL-17A-IFNgamma+), Tc17 cells (IL-17A+) and the bulk memory fraction, allowing their TCR repertoires to be compared. The Classification of Psoriatic Arthritis Study Group (CASPAR) criteria were met by the psoriatic arthritis patients. After counterstaining with viability dye plus anti-CD3, CD8, CD14 and CD4 antibodies, the cytokine-secreting cells were sorted on a BD FACSAria. In three patients with psoriatic arthritis, sorted CD8+ T cell subsets from synovial fluid were put through TCRbeta sequencing. Synovial fluid mononuclear cells were isolated with Lymphoprep and cryopreserved in liquid nitrogen before use. The medium used for cryopreservation had around 49% fetal calf serum and approximately 10% dimethyl sulfoxide.

Broader findings and caveats from the paper: Morisita overlap indices above 0.8 were seen in a couple of patients because many Tc17 clones were shared with the synovial Tc1 population. Although some individual clones took up over 5% of the repertoire, most synovial CD8+ subsets stayed polyclonal. Cells were obtained from synovial fluid rather than synovial tissue, because no psoriatic arthritis synovial tissue samples were available. Only three patients were covered by TCR sequencing, and this limited sample size was acknowledged by the authors.

The sequence is built from TRBV5-1 and TRBJ1-1, and 9 junction bases match TRBD1. The clonotype originates from a human donor with psoriatic arthritis. The sample taken for sequencing was IFN-gamma+ CD8+ T cells from synovial fluid. The sample's cell subset or site, from its label and the paper: IL-17A-IFNgamma+ memory CD8+ (Tc1) cells. The encoded CDR3 is CASSLWTGEGTEAFF. The nucleotide sequence is given as TGCGCCAGCAGCCTATGGACAGGGGAGGGCACTGAAGCTTTCTTT.